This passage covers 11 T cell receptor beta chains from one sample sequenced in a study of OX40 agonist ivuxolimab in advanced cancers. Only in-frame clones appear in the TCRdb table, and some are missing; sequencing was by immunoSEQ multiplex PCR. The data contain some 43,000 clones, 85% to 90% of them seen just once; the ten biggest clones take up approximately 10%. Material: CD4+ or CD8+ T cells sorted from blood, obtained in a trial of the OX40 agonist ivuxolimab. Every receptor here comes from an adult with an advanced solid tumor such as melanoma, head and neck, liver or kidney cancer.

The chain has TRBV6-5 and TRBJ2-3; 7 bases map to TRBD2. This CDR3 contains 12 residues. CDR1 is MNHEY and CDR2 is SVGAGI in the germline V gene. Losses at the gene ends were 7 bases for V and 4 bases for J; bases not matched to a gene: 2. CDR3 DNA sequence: TGTGCCAGCACCGCGGGAGCAGATACGCAGTATTTT. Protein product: CASTAGADTQYF.

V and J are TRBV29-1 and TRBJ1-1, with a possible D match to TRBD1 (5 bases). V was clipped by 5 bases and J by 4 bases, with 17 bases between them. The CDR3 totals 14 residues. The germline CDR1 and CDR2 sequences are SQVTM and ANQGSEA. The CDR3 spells CSVHWGGVSTEAFF. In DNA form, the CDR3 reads TGCAGCGTTCATTGGGGAGGGGTATCCACTGAAGCTTTCTTT.

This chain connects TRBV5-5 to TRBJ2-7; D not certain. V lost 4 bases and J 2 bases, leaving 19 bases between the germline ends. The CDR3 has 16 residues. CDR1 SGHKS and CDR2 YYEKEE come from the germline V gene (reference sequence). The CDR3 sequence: CASSIPLREAAYEQYF. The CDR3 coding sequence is TGTGCCAGCAGCATACCCCTACGCGAGGCAGCCTACGAGCAGTACTTC. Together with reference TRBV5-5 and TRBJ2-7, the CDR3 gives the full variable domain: DAGVTQSPTHLIKTRGQQVTLRCSPISGHKSVSWYQQVLGQGPQFIFQYYEKEERGRGNFPDRFSARQFPNYSSELNVNALLLGDSALYLCASSIPLREAAYEQYFGPGTRLTVT.

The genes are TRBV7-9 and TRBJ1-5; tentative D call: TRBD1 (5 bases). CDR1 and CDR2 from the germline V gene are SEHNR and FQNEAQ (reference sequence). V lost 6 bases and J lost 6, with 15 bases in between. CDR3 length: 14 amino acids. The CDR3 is CASSTGTLGQPQHF. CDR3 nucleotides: TGTGCCAGCAGTACCGGGACTCTAGGTCAGCCCCAGCATTTT.

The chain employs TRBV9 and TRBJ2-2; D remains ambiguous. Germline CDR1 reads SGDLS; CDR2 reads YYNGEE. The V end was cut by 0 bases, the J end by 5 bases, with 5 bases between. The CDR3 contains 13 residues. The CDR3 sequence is CASSVGLTGELFF. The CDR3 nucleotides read TGTGCCAGCAGCGTAGGACTGACCGGGGAGCTGTTTTTT. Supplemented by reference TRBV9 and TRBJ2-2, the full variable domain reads DSGVTQTPKHLITATGQRVTLRCSPRSGDLSVYWYQQSLDQGLQFLIQYYNGEERAKGNILERFSAQQFPDLHSELNLSSLELGDSALYFCASSVGLTGELFFGEGSRLTVL.

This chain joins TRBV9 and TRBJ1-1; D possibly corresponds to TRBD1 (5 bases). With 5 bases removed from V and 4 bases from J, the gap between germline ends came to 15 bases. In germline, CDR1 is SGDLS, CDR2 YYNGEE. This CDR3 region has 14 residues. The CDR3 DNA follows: TGTGCCAGCAGTGATCCAGACAGTTCCACTGAAGCTTTCTTT. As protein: CASSDPDSSTEAFF.

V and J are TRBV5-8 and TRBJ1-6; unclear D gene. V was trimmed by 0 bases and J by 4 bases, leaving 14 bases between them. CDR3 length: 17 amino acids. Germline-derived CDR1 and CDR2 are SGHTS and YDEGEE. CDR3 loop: CASSLAERQLYNSPLHF. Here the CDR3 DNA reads TGTGCCAGCAGCTTGGCCGAGCGGCAGCTTTATAATTCACCCCTCCACTTT.

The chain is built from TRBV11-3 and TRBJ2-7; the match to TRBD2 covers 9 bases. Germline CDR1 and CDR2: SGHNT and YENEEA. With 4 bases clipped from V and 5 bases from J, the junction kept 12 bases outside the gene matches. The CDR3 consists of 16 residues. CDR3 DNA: TGTGCCAGCAGCTCCCCTAGCGGGGAGAGGTTCAACGAGCAGTACTTC. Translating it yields CASSSPSGERFNEQYF. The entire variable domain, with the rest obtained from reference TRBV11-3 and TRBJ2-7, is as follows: EAGVVQSPRYKIIEKKQPVAFWCNPISGHNTLYWYLQNLGQGPELLIRYENEEAVDDSQLPKDRFSAERLKGVDSTLKIQPAELGDSAVYLCASSSPSGERFNEQYFGPGTRLTVT.

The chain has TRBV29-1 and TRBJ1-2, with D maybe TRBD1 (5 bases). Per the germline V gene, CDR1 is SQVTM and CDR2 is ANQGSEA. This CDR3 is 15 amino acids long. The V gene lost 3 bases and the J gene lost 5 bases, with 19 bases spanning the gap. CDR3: CSVDSTQGGGYGYTF. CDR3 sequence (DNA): TGCAGCGTTGATAGTACCCAGGGTGGTGGGTATGGCTACACCTTC.

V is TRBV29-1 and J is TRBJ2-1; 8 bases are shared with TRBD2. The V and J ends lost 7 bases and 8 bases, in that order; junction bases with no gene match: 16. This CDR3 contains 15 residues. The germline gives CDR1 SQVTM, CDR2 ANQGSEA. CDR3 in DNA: TGCAGCGCCCCCAGCGGGGGTGTGTGGGGGGATGAGCAGTTCTTC. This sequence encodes CSAPSGGVWGDEQFF.

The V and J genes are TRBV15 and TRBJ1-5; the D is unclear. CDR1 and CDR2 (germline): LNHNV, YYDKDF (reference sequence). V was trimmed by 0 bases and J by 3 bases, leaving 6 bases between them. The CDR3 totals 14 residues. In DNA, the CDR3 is TGTGCCACCAGCAGAGAGAGGGACAATCAGCCCCAGCATTTT. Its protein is CATSRERDNQPQHF. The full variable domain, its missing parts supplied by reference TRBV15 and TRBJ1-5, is DAMVIQNPRYQVTQFGKPVTLSCSQTLNHNVMYWYQQKSSQAPKLLFHYYDKDFNNEADTPDNFQSRRPNTSFCFLDIRSPGLGDTAMYLCATSRERDNQPQHFGDGTRLSIL.